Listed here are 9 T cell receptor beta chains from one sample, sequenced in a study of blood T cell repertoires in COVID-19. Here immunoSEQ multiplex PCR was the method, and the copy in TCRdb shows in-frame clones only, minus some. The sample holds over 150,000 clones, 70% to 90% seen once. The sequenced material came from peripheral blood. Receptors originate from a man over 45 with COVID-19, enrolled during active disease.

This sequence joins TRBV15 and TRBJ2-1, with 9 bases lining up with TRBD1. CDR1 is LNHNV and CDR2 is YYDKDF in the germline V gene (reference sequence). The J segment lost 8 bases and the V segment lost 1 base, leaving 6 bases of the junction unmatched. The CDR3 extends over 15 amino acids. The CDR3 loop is CATSRAGQGIHEQFF. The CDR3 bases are TGTGCCACCAGCAGAGCGGGACAGGGTATCCATGAGCAGTTCTTC.

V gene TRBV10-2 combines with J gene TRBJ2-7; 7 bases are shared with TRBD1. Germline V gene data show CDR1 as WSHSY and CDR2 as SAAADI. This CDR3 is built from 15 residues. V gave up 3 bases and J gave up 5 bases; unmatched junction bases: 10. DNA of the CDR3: TGCGCCAGCAGTGACCTTAAGGGGGCGCGGGACGAGCAGTACTTC. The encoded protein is CASSDLKGARDEQYF.

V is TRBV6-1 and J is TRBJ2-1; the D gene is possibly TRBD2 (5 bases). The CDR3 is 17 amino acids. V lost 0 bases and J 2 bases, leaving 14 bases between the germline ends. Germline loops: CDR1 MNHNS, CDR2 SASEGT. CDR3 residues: CASSEALGSVPYNEQFF. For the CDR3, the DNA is TGTGCCAGCAGTGAAGCGCTGGGTAGCGTCCCCTACAATGAGCAGTTCTTC.

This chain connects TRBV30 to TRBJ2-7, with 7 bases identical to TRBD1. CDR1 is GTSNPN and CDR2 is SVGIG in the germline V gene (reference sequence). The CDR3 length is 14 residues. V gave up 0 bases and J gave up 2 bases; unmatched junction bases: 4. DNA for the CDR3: TGTGCCTGGAGTGTAGGCAGGGGGACCTACGAGCAGTACTTC. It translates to CAWSVGRGTYEQYF.

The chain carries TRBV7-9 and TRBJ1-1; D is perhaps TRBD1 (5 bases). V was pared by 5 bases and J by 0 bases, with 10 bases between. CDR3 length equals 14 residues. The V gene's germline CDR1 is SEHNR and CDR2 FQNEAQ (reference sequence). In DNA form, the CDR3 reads TGTGCCAGCAGCCCGGGGGGGTTGAACACTGAAGCTTTCTTT. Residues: CASSPGGLNTEAFF.

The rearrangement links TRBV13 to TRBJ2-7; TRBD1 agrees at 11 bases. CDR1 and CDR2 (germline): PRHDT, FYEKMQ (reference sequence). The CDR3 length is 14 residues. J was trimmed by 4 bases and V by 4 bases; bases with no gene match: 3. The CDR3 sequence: CASSSGQGAYEQYF. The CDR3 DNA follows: TGTGCCAGCAGCTCAGGACAGGGGGCTTACGAGCAGTACTTC.

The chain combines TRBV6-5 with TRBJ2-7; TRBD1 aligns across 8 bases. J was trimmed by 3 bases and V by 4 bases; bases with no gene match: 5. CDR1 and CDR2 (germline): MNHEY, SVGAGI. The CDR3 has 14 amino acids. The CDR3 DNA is TGTGCCAGCAGTTTTGGACAGGGACTCTACGAGCAGTACTTC. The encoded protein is CASSFGQGLYEQYF.

In nucleotides, the CDR3 is TGTGCCAGCAGTCCACTTTTCGATATCCACGAGCAGTACTTC. It is translated as CASSPLFDIHEQYF. The V call is TRBV27, the J call TRBJ2-7; no firm D call. Germline assignment: CDR1 MNHEY and CDR2 SMNVEV (reference sequence). The V end lost 5 bases, the J end lost 5 bases, and 16 bases lay between the germline ends. CDR3 length: 14 amino acids.

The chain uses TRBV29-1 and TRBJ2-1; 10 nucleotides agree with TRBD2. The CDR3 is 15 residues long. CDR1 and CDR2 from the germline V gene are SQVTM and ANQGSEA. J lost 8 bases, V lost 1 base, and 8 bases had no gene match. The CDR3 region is CSVEGKAGGGDEQFF. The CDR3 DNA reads TGCAGCGTTGAAGGAAAAGCGGGAGGGGGTGATGAGCAGTTCTTC.